The 3 T cell receptor beta chains below were found in one sample sequenced in a study of yellow fever vaccine responses in identical twins. TCRdb recomputed calls from the RT-PCR reads with MiXCR, one row per CDR3 protein. Among around 13,000 distinct CDR3 sequences, about 88% were seen once, and the ten largest hold 0.67%. The sequenced sample was T cells from blood (PBMCs), unsorted or a sorted subset (not recorded which), obtained before or after yellow fever vaccination (not recorded which). Receptor source: a woman under 30 who received the yellow fever vaccine.

DNA of the CDR3: TGCAGCGTTGTTCAGTATTACAATGAGCAGTTCTTC. Its protein is CSVVQYYNEQFF. The chain combines TRBV29-1 with TRBJ2-1; D unclear. The length of the CDR3 is 12 residues. V lost 4 bases and J lost 4, with 8 bases in between. The germline V gene encodes CDR1 SQVTM and CDR2 ANQGSEA.

This sequence joins TRBV2 and TRBJ1-6; D unresolved. Germline CDR1 and CDR2: SNHLY and FYNNEI. The V and J ends lost 4 bases and 6 bases respectively, with 4 bases between them. The CDR3 has 12 amino acids. The CDR3 reads CASSVVNSPLHF. CDR3 in DNA: TGTGCCAGCAGTGTTGTTAATTCACCCCTCCACTTT.

The chain joins TRBV4-1 to TRBJ2-5, with D unresolved. Trimming cost V 4 bases and J 2 bases, with 8 bases left between them. Germline V gene sequence: CDR1 MGHRA, CDR2 YSYEKL. This CDR3 comprises 13 residues. CDR3: CASSLWLQETQYF. Here the CDR3 DNA reads TGCGCCAGCAGCCTGTGGCTGCAAGAGACCCAGTACTTC.